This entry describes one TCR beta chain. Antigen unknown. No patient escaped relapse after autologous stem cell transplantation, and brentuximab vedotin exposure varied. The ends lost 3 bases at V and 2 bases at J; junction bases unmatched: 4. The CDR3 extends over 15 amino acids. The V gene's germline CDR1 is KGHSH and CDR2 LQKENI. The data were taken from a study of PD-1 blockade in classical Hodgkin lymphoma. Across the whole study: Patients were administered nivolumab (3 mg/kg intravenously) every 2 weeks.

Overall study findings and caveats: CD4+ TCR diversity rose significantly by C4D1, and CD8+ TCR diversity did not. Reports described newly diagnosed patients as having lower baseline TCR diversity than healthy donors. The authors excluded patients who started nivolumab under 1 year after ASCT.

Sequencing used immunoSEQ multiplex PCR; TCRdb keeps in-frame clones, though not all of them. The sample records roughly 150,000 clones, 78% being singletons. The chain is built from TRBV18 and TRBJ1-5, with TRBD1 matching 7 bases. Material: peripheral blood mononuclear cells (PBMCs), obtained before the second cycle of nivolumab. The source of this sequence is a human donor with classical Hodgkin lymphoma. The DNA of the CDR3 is TGTGCCAGCTCACCCCAGGGGGTGGGCAATCAGCCCCAGCATTTT. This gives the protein CASSPQGVGNQPQHF. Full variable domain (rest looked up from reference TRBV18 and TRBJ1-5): NAGVMQNPRHLVRRRGQEARLRCSPMKGHSHVYWYRQLPEEGLKFMVYLQKENIIDESGMPKERFSAEFPKEGPSILRIQQVVRGDSAAYFCASSPQGVGNQPQHFGDGTRLSIL.